The 29 T cell receptor beta chains reported below all come from one sample, sequenced in a study of cytomegalovirus exposure and HLA in healthy donors. The PCR used 60 Vbeta and 13 Jbeta primers. Only in-frame clones appear in the TCRdb table, and some are missing; sequencing was by immunoSEQ multiplex PCR. The data contain 150,000 to 200,000 clones, more than 65% of them singletons. Source material: PBMCs. The source is a woman aged 25 to 39 in good health and CMV-seropositive.

The chain uses TRBV28 and TRBJ2-7; tentative D call: TRBD2 (6 bases). V lost 6 bases and J lost 6, with 15 bases in between. CDR1 is MDHEN and CDR2 is SYDVKM in the germline V gene. CDR3 length equals 13 residues. The DNA of the CDR3 is TGTGCCAGCAGGCGGGGCCCGGGCCGCGAGCAGTACTTC. Translated, it gives CASRRGPGREQYF.

This sequence joins TRBV6-6 and TRBJ2-7; 8 bases match TRBD1. From germline, CDR1 is MNHNY and CDR2 SVGAGI (reference sequence). There are 14 residues in the CDR3. V was clipped by 8 bases and J by 5 bases; unmatched bases: 11. The CDR3 is CASFDRQGSDEQYF. DNA for the CDR3: TGTGCCAGCTTCGACAGACAGGGGTCCGACGAGCAGTACTTC.

The chain couples TRBV28 to TRBJ1-2; D gene uncertain. Germline CDR1 is MDHEN and CDR2 is SYDVKM. The CDR3 runs to 14 residues. V lost 2 bases and J 3 bases, leaving 10 bases between the germline ends. CDR3 sequence: CASSLVGEDYGYTF. The CDR3 nucleotides read TGTGCCAGCAGTTTAGTCGGGGAGGACTATGGCTACACCTTC.

This clone was counted only a few times. This chain connects TRBV7-2 to TRBJ1-6; 9 nucleotides agree with TRBD1. CDR3 length: 14 residues. Germline trimming cut 4 bases from V and 10 bases from J; bases unmatched to any gene: 5. Germline assignment: CDR1 SGHTA and CDR2 FQGNSA. The CDR3 DNA reads TGTGCCAGCAGCTCCGGGACAGGGTACTCACCCCTCCACTTT. Its protein product is CASSSGTGYSPLHF.

This clone showed up just a few times. The chain combines TRBV11-2 with TRBJ1-6; unclear D gene. The CDR3 is 13 amino acids. The germline V gene has CDR1 SGHAT and CDR2 FQNNGV. Trimming removed 2 bases at V and 10 bases at J, with 9 bases between. CDR3 nucleotides: TGTGCCAGCAGCTTACGGGGAGGGTCACCCCTCCACTTT. Encoded protein: CASSLRGGSPLHF.

The rearrangement joins TRBV4-3 to TRBJ2-7, with 8 nucleotides matching TRBD1. The CDR3 is 17 amino acids. CDR1 and CDR2 from the germline V gene are LGHNA and YSLEER. V shed 1 base, J shed 0 bases, and the junction held 8 bases outside the gene matches. In DNA form, the CDR3 reads TGCGCCAGCAGCCAAGCCCTGAGGACAGGGCGCTCCTACGAGCAGTACTTC. Residues: CASSQALRTGRSYEQYF.

This clone appeared once. The rearrangement joins TRBV5-1 to TRBJ1-2; 8 bases align to TRBD1. CDR1 is SGHRS and CDR2 is YFSETQ in the germline V gene. The V and J ends lost 5 bases and 3 bases, in that order; junction bases with no gene match: 15. The CDR3 is 17 amino acids. The CDR3 DNA reads TGCGCCAGCAGGCCTCAGGGGGCTCCGTCAGGAGACTATGGCTACACCTTC. Translating it yields CASRPQGAPSGDYGYTF. Full variable domain (remainder filled in from reference TRBV5-1 and TRBJ1-2): KAGVTQTPRYLIKTRGQQVTLSCSPISGHRSVSWYQQTPGQGLQFLFEYFSETQRNKGNFPGRFSGRQFSNSRSEMNVSTLELGDSALYLCASRPQGAPSGDYGYTFGSGTRLTVV.

This clone was recorded a few times. The rearrangement joins TRBV7-2 to TRBJ1-6; D call uncertain. This CDR3 region has 12 residues. Germline V gene data show CDR1 as SGHTA and CDR2 as FQGNSA. The V gene lost 3 bases and the J gene lost 8 bases, with 5 bases spanning the gap. CDR3 residues: CASSFGDSPLHF. DNA of the CDR3: TGTGCCAGCAGCTTCGGGGATTCACCCCTCCACTTT.

The V and J genes are TRBV19 and TRBJ2-3; tentative D call: TRBD2 (6 bases). Germline CDR1 LNHDA, CDR2 SQIVND (reference sequence). Trimming left V 4 bases short and J 2 bases short, with 13 bases between. CDR3 length equals 15 residues. The CDR3 protein is CASSTFGTFTDTQYF. CDR3 nucleotides: TGTGCCAGTAGTACCTTTGGGACTTTCACAGATACGCAGTATTTT.

The chain uses TRBV19 and TRBJ2-5; TRBD2 aligns across 9 bases. The germline V gene has CDR1 LNHDA and CDR2 SQIVND (reference sequence). This CDR3 contains 14 residues. J lost 3 bases, V lost 3 bases, and 2 bases had no gene match. The CDR3 coding sequence is TGTGCCAGTAGTATCGCTAGCGGGAAAGAGACCCAGTACTTC. As protein: CASSIASGKETQYF.

V is TRBV4-3 and J is TRBJ2-2, with TRBD2 identical over 14 bases. Trimming took 5 bases from V and 3 from J; bases not matched to a gene: 8. The CDR3 runs to 18 residues. Germline CDR1 LGHNA, CDR2 YSLEER. The CDR3 nucleotides read TGCGCCAGCAGCTCTTTGACTAGCGGGGGGGCGGACACCGGGGAGCTGTTTTTT. Its translation: CASSSLTSGGADTGELFF.

The chain is built from TRBV29-1 and TRBJ1-2; 8 bases agree with TRBD1. CDR3 size: 15 residues. V was pared by 4 bases and J by 0 bases, with 7 bases of the junction left unmatched. Germline CDR1 SQVTM, CDR2 ANQGSEA. CDR3 sequence (DNA): TGCAGCGTTGGGCCAGCACAGGGGGCTAACTATGGCTACACCTTC. Translating it yields CSVGPAQGANYGYTF. The whole variable domain, remainder taken from reference TRBV29-1 and TRBJ1-2, is SAVISQKPSRDICQRGTSLTIQCQVDSQVTMMFWYRQQPGQSLTLIATANQGSEATYESGFVIDKFPISRPNLTFSTLTVSNMSPEDSSIYLCSVGPAQGANYGYTFGSGTRLTVV.

The chain links TRBV12-5 to TRBJ1-4; D is unresolved. Germline CDR1 LGHNT, CDR2 FRNRAP. This CDR3 has 15 amino acids. V was clipped by 2 bases and J by 0 bases, with 7 bases between them. The CDR3 sequence: CASGLIVATNEKLFF. CDR3 DNA: TGTGCTAGTGGTTTGATAGTTGCAACTAATGAAAAACTGTTTTTT.

The chain links TRBV7-2 to TRBJ2-7; D perhaps matches TRBD2 (6 bases). V was cut by 5 bases and J by 5 bases, with 28 bases left in between. Germline V gene lookup returns CDR1 SGHTA and CDR2 FQGNSA. CDR3 length: 18 amino acids. CDR3: CASSPLLYSRTILDEQYF. The CDR3 nucleotides are TGTGCCAGCAGCCCCTTGTTATATTCGAGGACTATCCTCGACGAGCAGTACTTC.

The V and J genes are TRBV10-1 and TRBJ2-7, with D uncertain. Germline CDR1 WNHNN, CDR2 SYGVQD (reference sequence). The V end was cut by 6 bases, the J end by 2 bases, with 14 bases between. CDR3 length equals 14 residues. The CDR3 DNA is TGCGCCAGCAGCCGGGTCCCCGAGACCTACGAGCAGTACTTC. This encodes CASSRVPETYEQYF.

This chain joins TRBV28 and TRBJ1-5; 7 bases are a match to TRBD1. With V trimmed by 6 bases and J by 1 base, 6 bases remained unmatched. Germline CDR1 is MDHEN and CDR2 is SYDVKM. CDR3 size: 15 residues. The chain's CDR3 is CASSFPGGSNQPQHF. The CDR3 bases are TGTGCCAGCAGCTTCCCAGGGGGAAGCAATCAGCCCCAGCATTTT. The full variable domain, completed using reference TRBV28 and TRBJ1-5, is DVKVTQSSRYLVKRTGEKVFLECVQDMDHENMFWYRQDPGLGLRLIYFSYDVKMKEKGDIPEGYSVSREKKERFSLILESASTNQTSMYLCASSFPGGSNQPQHFGDGTRLSIL.

The rearrangement links TRBV9 to TRBJ2-2; 10 bases align to TRBD2. This CDR3 comprises 16 residues. Germline CDR1 SGDLS, CDR2 YYNGEE. Trimming took 4 bases from V and 4 from J; bases not matched to a gene: 7. CDR3 in amino acids: CASSPEASGGTGELFF. CDR3 DNA: TGTGCCAGCAGCCCAGAAGCTAGCGGGGGCACCGGGGAGCTGTTTTTT.

The genes are TRBV6-1 and TRBJ1-5; 7 bases line up with TRBD1. V was pared by 6 bases and J by 6 bases, with 5 bases of the junction left unmatched. This CDR3 contains 13 residues. From germline, CDR1 is MNHNS and CDR2 SASEGT. CDR3 sequence: CASSSTGIQPQHF. The CDR3 DNA is TGTGCCAGCAGCTCGACAGGGATTCAGCCCCAGCATTTT.

This clone appeared a single time. The chain joins TRBV28 to TRBJ1-5; D might be TRBD1 (6 bases). V gave up 3 bases and J gave up 1 base, with 16 bases separating them. CDR3 size: 17 residues. Germline assignment: CDR1 MDHEN and CDR2 SYDVKM. CDR3 in amino acids: CASSFPWGRGSNQPQHF. The CDR3 bases are TGTGCCAGCAGTTTCCCCTGGGGGCGAGGGAGCAATCAGCCCCAGCATTTT.

This chain links TRBV5-4 with TRBJ2-1; TRBD2 agrees at 12 bases. This CDR3 has 18 residues. After removal of 2 bases from V and 0 bases from J, the junction contained 6 bases not matched to a gene. CDR1 SGHNT and CDR2 YYREEE come from the germline V gene (reference sequence). In DNA, the CDR3 is TGTGCCAGCAGCTTCCCTCTAGCGGGGGGGAGCTCCTACAATGAGCAGTTCTTC. This encodes CASSFPLAGGSSYNEQFF.

The gene calls are TRBV5-8 and TRBJ1-5; D uncertain. This CDR3 has 17 residues. The V gene's germline CDR1 is SGHTS and CDR2 YDEGEE. V lost 2 bases and J lost 2, with 17 bases in between. The CDR3 coding sequence is TGTGCCAGCAGCTTTAGGGCGGGGTCCCGGGGCAATCAGCCCCAGCATTTT. Protein sequence: CASSFRAGSRGNQPQHF.

This clone has only one observation. The chain's CDR3 is CATTQRTSTDTQYF. DNA of the CDR3: TGTGCCACCACACAGAGAACTAGCACAGATACGCAGTATTTT. V and J are TRBV2 and TRBJ2-3, with D uncertain. The germline V gene has CDR1 SNHLY and CDR2 FYNNEI. This CDR3 has 14 residues. V gave up 10 bases and J gave up 0 bases, with 14 bases separating them.

The rearrangement links TRBV6-5 to TRBJ2-7; 13 bases are a match to TRBD2. Germline values: CDR1 MNHEY, CDR2 SVGAGI. The CDR3 has 15 amino acids. J gave up 0 bases and V 5 bases, and 1 base lay outside the gene matches. The CDR3 DNA sequence: TGTGCCAGCAGTAGACTAGCGGGGGGCTCCTACGAGCAGTACTTC. It specifies CASSRLAGGSYEQYF.

V is TRBV6-5 and J is TRBJ1-2; D might be TRBD1 (5 bases). Germline assignment: CDR1 MNHEY and CDR2 SVGAGI. CDR3 size: 13 residues. V was pared by 6 bases and J by 7 bases, with 15 bases between. This CDR3 is CASSGGEGRGYTF. The CDR3 DNA sequence: TGTGCCAGCAGCGGGGGAGAGGGACGTGGCTACACCTTC.

The chain has TRBV2 and TRBJ2-5, with TRBD1 matching over 11 bases. Germline loops: CDR1 SNHLY, CDR2 FYNNEI. There are 15 residues in the CDR3. V lost 6 bases and J lost 5; bases outside the gene matches: 8. CDR3 nucleotide sequence: TGTGCCAGCAGACCCGGACAGGGGGCCGGGGAGACCCAGTACTTC. Protein sequence: CASRPGQGAGETQYF.

The rearrangement uses TRBV2 and TRBJ2-2, with 7 positions matching TRBD1. The CDR3 contains 16 residues. The J segment lost 6 bases and the V segment lost 8 bases, leaving 15 bases of the junction unmatched. Germline loops: CDR1 SNHLY, CDR2 FYNNEI. The CDR3 sequence: CASGLDRRYTSGELFF. The CDR3, as DNA: TGTGCCAGCGGGCTGGACAGGAGATACACGTCCGGGGAGCTGTTTTTT.

This chain joins TRBV7-9 and TRBJ2-5, with D possibly being TRBD2 (6 bases). The length of the CDR3 is 15 residues. V was trimmed by 2 bases and J by 2 bases, leaving 12 bases between them. Germline loops: CDR1 SEHNR, CDR2 FQNEAQ (reference sequence). DNA of the CDR3: TGTGCCAGCAGCTTATCACTGGGGGGACAAGAGACCCAGTACTTC. It yields the protein CASSLSLGGQETQYF.

The V and J genes are TRBV19 and TRBJ1-2; D is unclear. CDR1 and CDR2 (germline): LNHDA, SQIVND (reference sequence). CDR3 length equals 14 residues. Deletions cut 1 base from V and 4 bases from J, with 10 bases between. The CDR3 nucleotides are TGTGCCAGTAGTATAGCTTCGGACTTCTATGGCTACACCTTC. Its translation: CASSIASDFYGYTF.

The chain couples TRBV4-1 to TRBJ1-5; D call uncertain. Trimming removed 0 bases from V and 6 bases from J, with 18 bases in between. The length of the CDR3 is 17 residues. Germline CDR1 reads MGHRA; CDR2 reads YSYEKL. CDR3 region: CASSQDVRVSRGQPQHF. For the CDR3, the DNA is TGCGCCAGCAGCCAAGATGTCAGAGTGAGTCGAGGTCAGCCCCAGCATTTT.